The sequence of this T cell receptor beta chain was determined in a study of CD8 T cells in ankylosing spondylitis (TCRdb year 2017). Notes on the research overall: The study set out to find disease-linked TCR variants by profiling T cell receptor beta repertoires in ankylosing spondylitis patients and healthy donors. The full study cohort was made up of about 25 ankylosing spondylitis patients and 108 healthy donors. Peripheral blood samples were taken, and synovial fluid was additionally collected from ankylosing spondylitis patients. Overall results and qualifications from the work: Some of the motif variants had been reported before in the synovial fluid and blood of reactive arthritis patients, a finding that suggests common disease-initiation mechanisms. The disease-linked clones showed a CD8+ phenotype and occurred at relatively low frequencies in peripheral blood. Blood from ankylosing spondylitis patients appeared to be characterized by a TCR beta motif made up of about 8 highly homologous amino acid variants. According to the report, matched synovial fluid samples from ankylosing spondylitis patients were significantly enriched for the disease-linked clones.

CDR1 SGHTA and CDR2 FQGNSA are derived from the germline V gene. Inclusive of the bounding cysteine and phenylalanine, the CDR3 is 16 residues long. Only the CDR3 region is kept as DNA, spanning 48 bases read in frame from base 1. V is shortened by 3 bases, J by 0 bases, and the region joining them spans 12 bases. This clonotype was detected a few times. The target of this receptor is not known. No base quality values were provided; no much bigger clone lies one nucleotide off. Sequencer: Illumina HiSeq 2500. Quantitative 5'-RACE with molecular barcodes was the method used to prepare the TCR beta libraries. In the source study's methods: Disease-linked TCR variants were identified with a new computational method built on a probabilistic model of VDJ rearrangement. TCRdb reworked the public reads: Q25 trimming with fastp, MiXCR clone assembly, productive beta chains retained. Rows are combined by CDR3 protein, so each entry shows the most common genes and DNA. The V and J calls and clone size are TCRdb's, not the authors'. The sample table holds nearly 350,000 distinct CDR3 sequences, of which roughly 15% were seen once. Around 0.99% of the sample is in the top ten clones.

Rearrangement joined TRBV7-2 to TRBJ2-4; no D gene is confidently identified. Input material: blood, either unsorted or a sorted T cell fraction (not recorded which). This TCR was sampled from a male donor with ankylosing spondylitis or in good health (not recorded which). The sequenced DNA is TGTGCCAGCAGCTTTGCAGGATCCATAGCCAAAAACATTCAGTACTTC. Translation gives CASSFAGSIAKNIQYF.